What follows are 19 T cell receptor beta chains derived from one specimen sequenced in a study of tumor-infiltrating lymphocytes in primary liver carcinoma. Synthesis of TCR beta cDNA was carried out from approximately 470 ng total RNA with a constant-region primer. Sequencing libraries for TCR beta derived from three nested multiplex PCR rounds that used slightly modified ARM-PCR. It was with TRBV1-TRBV30 forward primers and a C-beta reverse primer that the first two PCR rounds were run, at approximately 10 cycles each. TCRdb recomputed calls from the multiplex PCR reads with MiXCR, one row per CDR3 protein. The profile shows 55,000 to 65,000 distinct CDR3 sequences, about three quarters of them singletons. Unsorted bulk tissue, about 18-31 mg of it, served as the source for co-extraction of RNA and DNA. Sample: liver tumor tissue from sampling region 2. Subset noted: tumor region T2, inferior pole. The receptors originated from a man aged 35-49 years with primary liver carcinoma and hepatitis B virus infection.

The chain recombines TRBV29-1 with TRBJ2-2; no firm D call. V lost 7 bases and J 4 bases, leaving 10 bases between the germline ends. From germline, CDR1 is SQVTM and CDR2 ANQGSEA. CDR3 length: 12 amino acids. CDR3 nucleotide sequence: TGCAGCGCCACCGGATCCACCGGGGAGCTGTTTTTT. Translated: CSATGSTGELFF.

As regards this clonotype: At one boundary the junction diverges from the germline segment, which might be a read error. The rearrangement joins TRBV11-2 to TRBJ2-5; 7 bases match TRBD2. CDR1 and CDR2 from the germline V gene are SGHAT and FQNNGV. The length of the CDR3 is 18 residues. In nucleotides, the CDR3 is TGTGCCAGGAGCTTAGCGAGACTAGCCCTGGGAAAAAAAGATACCCAGTACTTC. This encodes CARSLARLALGKKDTQYF.

In its sample, this clonotype was seen once. At one end, the junction sequence differs from germline, possibly due to a read error. The chain carries TRBV5-4 and TRBJ2-7; 7 positions match TRBD2. CDR3 length equals 14 residues. Germline CDR1 and CDR2: SGHNT and YYREEE (reference sequence). The CDR3 loop is CVSSWDYRPYEKYF. As DNA, the CDR3 is TGTGTCAGCAGCTGGGACTACAGACCCTACGAGAAGTACTTC.

A remark on this clonotype: Lacking the conserved final phenylalanine or tryptophan, this CDR3 likely reflects a read error. No DNA is shown, since the ends of the CDR3 on it are uncertain; the CDR3 is the one TCRdb lists. The chain combines TRBV4-1 with TRBJ2-7; the table's D call, TRBD2, has no DNA check behind it. The CDR3 is 15 amino acids long, termini counted. Germline CDR1 reads MGHRA; CDR2 reads YSYEKL. CDR3 loop: CASSQDLGGGYEQCY.

Notes on this clonotype: At one boundary the junction diverges from the germline segment, which might be a read error. J is TRBJ2-7 and V is TRBV28, with TRBD1 as a possible D gene (5 bases). Looked up from germline, CDR1 is MDHEN and CDR2 is SYDVKM. CDR3 length: 14 residues. As DNA, the CDR3 is TGTGCCAGCAGCCTAGGACACCGATCGTACGAGCGGTACTTC. Translated: CASSLGHRSYERYF.

The V call is TRBV9, the J call TRBJ1-1; perhaps TRBD1 as D (5 bases). V lost 5 bases and J 4 bases, leaving 12 bases between the germline ends. The germline gives CDR1 SGDLS, CDR2 YYNGEE. The CDR3 length is 13 residues. The CDR3 sequence is CASRRGDGTEAFF. In DNA form, the CDR3 reads TGTGCCAGCAGACGGGGGGACGGCACTGAAGCTTTCTTT.

With regard to this clonotype: Relative to the germline gene, one junction end is altered; a read error may explain this. The chain uses TRBV7-9 and TRBJ2-1; maybe TRBD1 (6 bases). Germline CDR1 is SEHNR and CDR2 is FQNEAQ (reference sequence). This CDR3 comprises 14 residues. The DNA of the CDR3 is TGTGCTAGCAGCGTTCCGGTACAGGGTGTTGAGCGGTTCTTC. Translation gives CASSVPVQGVERFF. Using reference TRBV7-9 and TRBJ2-1 for the parts outside the CDR3, the full variable domain is DTGVSQNPRHKITKRGQNVTFRCDPISEHNRLYWYRQTLGQGPEFLTYFQNEAQLEKSRLLSDRFSAERPKGSFSTLEIQRTEQGDSAMYLCASSVPVQGVERFFGPGTRLTVL.

As for this clonotype: Compared with germline, one end of the junction differs, possibly owing to a read error. The chain recombines TRBV12-3 or TRBV12-4 with TRBJ2-4, with a weak D call TRBD1 (5 bases). The CDR3 has 18 residues. The CDR3 protein is CGSNLLGGADIAKNIQYF. The CDR3 nucleotides are TGTGGCAGCAATTTATTGGGTGGGGCGGACATAGCCAAAAACATTCAGTACTTC.

This clonotype was detected ten times or more. This chain links TRBV11-1 with TRBJ2-1; 7 bases agree with TRBD2. The CDR3 is 13 amino acids. Germline lookup yields CDR1 SGHAT and CDR2 FQDESV (reference sequence). Losses at the gene ends were 5 bases for V and 7 bases for J; bases not matched to a gene: 5. This chain's CDR3 is CASSAGVPNEQFF. The CDR3 DNA follows: TGTGCCAGCAGCGCGGGAGTGCCGAATGAGCAGTTCTTC.

Points on this clonotype: The junction does not match germline at one end; this may be a read error. The rearrangement uses TRBV12-3 or TRBV12-4 and TRBJ1-5, with D hard to call. This CDR3 region has 15 residues. The CDR3 is CSSSFGQGSKQPQHF. CDR3 DNA: TGTTCCAGCAGTTTTGGGCAAGGTAGCAAACAGCCCCAGCATTTT.

Points on this clonotype: One end of the junction fails to match germline, which may point to a read error. The chain carries TRBV12-3 or TRBV12-4 and TRBJ2-7, with 8 bases fitting TRBD1. The CDR3 totals 15 residues. This CDR3 is CANSMGTGVSYEQYF. CDR3 bases: TGTGCCAACAGTATGGGGACAGGAGTGTCCTACGAGCAGTACTTC.

On this clonotype: At one end the junction does not follow the germline gene, possibly because of a read error. The chain employs TRBV5-4 and TRBJ2-5, with TRBD1 as a possible D gene (6 bases). From germline, CDR1 is SGHNT and CDR2 YYREEE (reference sequence). This CDR3 is 15 amino acids long. In nucleotides, the CDR3 is TGTGCCAACAGCTTGGCCAGGACAGCCCAAGGGACCCAGTACTTC. It specifies CANSLARTAQGTQYF. Based on the CDR3 plus reference TRBV5-4 and TRBJ2-5, the full variable domain is ETGVTQSPTHLIKTRGQQVTLRCSSQSGHNTVSWYQQALGQGPQFIFQYYREEENGRGNFPPRFSGLQFPNYSSELNVNALELDDSALYLCANSLARTAQGTQYFGPGTRLLVL.

As concerns this clonotype: The junction differs from germline at one of its ends, possibly a read error. V gene TRBV6-6 combines with J gene TRBJ1-6; the D is unclear. Germline V lookup: CDR1 MNHNY, CDR2 SVGAGI (reference sequence). This CDR3 is built from 19 residues. The CDR3: CASNYPRRDGRHYNSPLHF. CDR3 in DNA: TGTGCCAGCAATTACCCCAGAAGAGACGGAAGACATTATAATTCACCCCTCCACTTT.

Points on this clonotype: Since a much larger clone is just one base distant, this may be a read error. This sequence joins TRBV28 and TRBJ2-2; D is possibly TRBD1 or TRBD2 (5 bases each). Germline CDR1 reads MDHEN; CDR2 reads SYDVKM. This CDR3 comprises 15 residues. This chain's CDR3 is CASRLFGAGPGELFF. For the CDR3, the DNA is TGTGCCAGCCGTTTGTTCGGGGCCGGGCCCGGGGAGCTGTTTTTT.

This clonotype has at least ten counts. This sequence joins TRBV6-5 and TRBJ2-2; 7 bases align to TRBD2. The ends lost 6 bases at V and 3 bases at J; junction bases unmatched: 7. This CDR3 has 15 amino acids. CDR1 is MNHEY, CDR2 SVGAGI, per germline. The CDR3 reads CASRLTSVHTGELFF. The CDR3 DNA follows: TGTGCCAGCAGGTTAACTAGCGTACACACCGGGGAGCTGTTTTTT.

Remarks on this clonotype: At one boundary the junction diverges from the germline segment, which might be a read error. The chain uses TRBV7-8 and TRBJ1-2; D not resolved. This CDR3 has 15 residues. Germline-derived CDR1 and CDR2 are SGHVS and FQNEAQ. The CDR3 here is CASSLSYPLALGCTF. CDR3 coding DNA: TGTGCCAGCAGCTTAAGTTACCCATTGGCCTTAGGCTGCACCTTC.

Comments on this clonotype: Its ends do not fully match the called genes, so a read error is possible. This chain uses TRBV4-3 with TRBJ2-1; D is undetermined. This CDR3 is 15 amino acids long. Germline CDR1 is LGHNA and CDR2 is YSLEER. The CDR3 loop is CASNQELGLKNEQFF. CDR3 sequence (DNA): TGTGCCAGCAACCAAGAACTCGGCCTGAAGAATGAGCAGTTCTTC.

Notes on this clonotype: The junction differs from germline at one of its ends, possibly a read error. V is TRBV11-2 and J is TRBJ2-5, with 7 bases that match TRBD2. Germline loops: CDR1 SGHAT, CDR2 FQNNGV. The CDR3 extends over 16 amino acids. CDR3 DNA: TGTGCCAGCAGCCAAACTCATGACGGGGGGAATGAGACCCAATACTTC. This sequence encodes CASSQTHDGGNETQYF.

Regarding this clonotype: At one of its ends the junction is not consistent with the germline gene, which may arise from a read error. The genes are TRBV12-3 or TRBV12-4 and TRBJ2-3; no clear D. The CDR3 totals 14 residues. For the CDR3, the DNA is TGCGCCAGCAGTTTAGTTGCCGGCACAAATACGCAGTATTTT. Translation gives CASSLVAGTNTQYF.